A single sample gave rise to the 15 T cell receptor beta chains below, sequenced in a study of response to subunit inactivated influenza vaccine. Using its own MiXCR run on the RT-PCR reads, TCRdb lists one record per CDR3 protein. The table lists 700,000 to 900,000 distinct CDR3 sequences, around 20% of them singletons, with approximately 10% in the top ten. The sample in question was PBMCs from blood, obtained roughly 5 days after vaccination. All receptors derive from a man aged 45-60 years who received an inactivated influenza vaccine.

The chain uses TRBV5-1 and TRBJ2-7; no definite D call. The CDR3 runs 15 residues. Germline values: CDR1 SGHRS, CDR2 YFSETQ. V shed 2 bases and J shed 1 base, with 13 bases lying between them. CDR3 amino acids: CASSFTGDGSYEQYF. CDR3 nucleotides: TGCGCCAGCAGCTTCACGGGCGACGGATCCTACGAGCAGTACTTC. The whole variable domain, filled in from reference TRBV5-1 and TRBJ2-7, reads KAGVTQTPRYLIKTRGQQVTLSCSPISGHRSVSWYQQTPGQGLQFLFEYFSETQRNKGNFPGRFSGRQFSNSRSEMNVSTLELGDSALYLCASSFTGDGSYEQYFGPGTRLTVT.

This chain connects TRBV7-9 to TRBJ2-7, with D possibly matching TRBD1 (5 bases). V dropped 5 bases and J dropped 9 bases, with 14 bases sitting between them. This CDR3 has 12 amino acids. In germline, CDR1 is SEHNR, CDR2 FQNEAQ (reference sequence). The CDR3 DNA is TGTGCCAGCAGCGATTCAGGGTCTCGGCAGTACTTC. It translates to CASSDSGSRQYF.

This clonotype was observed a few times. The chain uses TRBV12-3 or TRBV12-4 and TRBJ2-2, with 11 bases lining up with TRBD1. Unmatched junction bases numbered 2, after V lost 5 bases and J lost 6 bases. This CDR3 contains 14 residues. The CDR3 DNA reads TGTGCCAGCAGTAGGACAGGGGGCTCCGGGGAGCTGTTTTTT. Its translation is CASSRTGGSGELFF.

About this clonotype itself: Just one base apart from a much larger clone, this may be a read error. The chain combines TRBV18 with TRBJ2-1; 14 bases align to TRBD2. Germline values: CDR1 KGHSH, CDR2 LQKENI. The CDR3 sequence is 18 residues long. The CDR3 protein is CATSPRGTSGSSYNEQFF. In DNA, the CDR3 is TGTGCCACCTCACCACGCGGGACTAGCGGGAGTAGTTACAATGAGCAGTTCTTC.

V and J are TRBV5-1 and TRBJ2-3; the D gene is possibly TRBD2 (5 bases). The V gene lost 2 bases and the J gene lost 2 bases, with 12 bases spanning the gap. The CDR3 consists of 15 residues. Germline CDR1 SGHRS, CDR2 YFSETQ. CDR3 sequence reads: CASSFYQDFTDTQYF. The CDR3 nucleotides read TGCGCCAGCAGCTTTTATCAGGACTTCACAGATACGCAGTATTTT.

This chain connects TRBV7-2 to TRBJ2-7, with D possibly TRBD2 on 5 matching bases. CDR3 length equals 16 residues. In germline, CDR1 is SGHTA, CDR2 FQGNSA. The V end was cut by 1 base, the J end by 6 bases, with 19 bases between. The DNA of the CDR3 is TGTGCCAGCAGCTTAGGTCGGACCCCTAATCGGGGCGAGCAGTACTTC. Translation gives CASSLGRTPNRGEQYF.

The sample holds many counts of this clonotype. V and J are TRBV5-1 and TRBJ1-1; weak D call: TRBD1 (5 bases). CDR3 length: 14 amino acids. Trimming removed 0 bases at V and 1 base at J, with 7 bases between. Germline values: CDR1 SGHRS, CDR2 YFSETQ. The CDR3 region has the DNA TGCGCCAGCAGCTTGGCCCAGGGGAACACTGAAGCTTTCTTT. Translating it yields CASSLAQGNTEAFF. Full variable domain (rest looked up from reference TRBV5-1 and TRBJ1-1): KAGVTQTPRYLIKTRGQQVTLSCSPISGHRSVSWYQQTPGQGLQFLFEYFSETQRNKGNFPGRFSGRQFSNSRSEMNVSTLELGDSALYLCASSLAQGNTEAFFGQGTRLTVV.

CDR3: CAWNFEGAYEQYF. CDR3 DNA sequence: TGTGCCTGGAATTTCGAGGGGGCCTACGAGCAGTACTTC. This sequence joins TRBV30 and TRBJ2-7; possibly TRBD1 for D (6 bases). CDR3 length: 13 amino acids. CDR1 and CDR2 from the germline V gene are GTSNPN and SVGIG (reference sequence). V was cut by 4 bases and J by 2 bases, with 12 bases left in between.

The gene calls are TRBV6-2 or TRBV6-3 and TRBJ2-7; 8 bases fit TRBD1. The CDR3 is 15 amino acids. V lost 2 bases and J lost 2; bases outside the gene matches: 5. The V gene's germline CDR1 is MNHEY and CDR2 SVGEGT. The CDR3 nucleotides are TGTGCCAGCAGTTACCTCAGGGGGCCCGCCTACGAGCAGTACTTC. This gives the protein CASSYLRGPAYEQYF.

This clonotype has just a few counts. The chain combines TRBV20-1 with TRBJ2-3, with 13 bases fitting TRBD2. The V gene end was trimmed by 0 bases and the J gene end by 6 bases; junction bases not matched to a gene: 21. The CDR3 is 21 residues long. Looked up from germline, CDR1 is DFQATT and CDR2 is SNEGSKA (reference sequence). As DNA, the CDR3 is TGCAGTGCTAGAGATCACATTCTAACTAGCGGGAGGGCCGAGTTACGCGATACGCAGTATTTT. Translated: CSARDHILTSGRAELRDTQYF.

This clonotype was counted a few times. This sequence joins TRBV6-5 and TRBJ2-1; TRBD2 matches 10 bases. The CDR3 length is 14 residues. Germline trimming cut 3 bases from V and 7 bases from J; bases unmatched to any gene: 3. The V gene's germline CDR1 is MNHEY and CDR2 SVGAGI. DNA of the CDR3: TGTGCCAGCAGTTATATTAGCGGGGGGAATGAGCAGTTCTTC. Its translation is CASSYISGGNEQFF.

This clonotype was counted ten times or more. CDR3 protein: CASSSASGGPTGTQYF. DNA of the CDR3: TGCGCCAGCAGCTCCGCTAGCGGGGGCCCAACGGGGACCCAGTACTTC. The chain joins TRBV5-1 to TRBJ2-5; 10 positions agree with TRBD2. Germline-derived CDR1 and CDR2 are SGHRS and YFSETQ. CDR3 length equals 16 residues. Trimming removed 3 bases from V and 7 bases from J; junction bases left unmatched: 12.

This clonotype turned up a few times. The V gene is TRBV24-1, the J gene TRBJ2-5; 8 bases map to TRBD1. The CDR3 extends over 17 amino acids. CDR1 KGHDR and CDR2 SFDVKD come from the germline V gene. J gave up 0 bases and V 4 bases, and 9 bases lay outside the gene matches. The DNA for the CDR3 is TGTGCCACCAGTGAACCCGGACAGGGCGGGTACCAAGAGACCCAGTACTTC. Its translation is CATSEPGQGGYQETQYF.

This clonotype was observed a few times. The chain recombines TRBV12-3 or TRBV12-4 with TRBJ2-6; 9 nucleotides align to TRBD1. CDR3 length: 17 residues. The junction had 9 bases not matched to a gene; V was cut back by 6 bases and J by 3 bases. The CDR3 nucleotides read TGTGCCAGCAGCCCCAGACAGGGGGTCAATGGGGCCAACGTCCTGACTTTC. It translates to CASSPRQGVNGANVLTF.

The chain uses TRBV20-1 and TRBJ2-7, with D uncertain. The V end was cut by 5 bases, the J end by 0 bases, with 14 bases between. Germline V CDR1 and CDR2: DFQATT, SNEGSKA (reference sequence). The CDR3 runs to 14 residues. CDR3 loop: CSALSLRSSYEQYF. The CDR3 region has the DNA TGCAGTGCTCTTAGCCTCAGGAGCTCCTACGAGCAGTACTTC.